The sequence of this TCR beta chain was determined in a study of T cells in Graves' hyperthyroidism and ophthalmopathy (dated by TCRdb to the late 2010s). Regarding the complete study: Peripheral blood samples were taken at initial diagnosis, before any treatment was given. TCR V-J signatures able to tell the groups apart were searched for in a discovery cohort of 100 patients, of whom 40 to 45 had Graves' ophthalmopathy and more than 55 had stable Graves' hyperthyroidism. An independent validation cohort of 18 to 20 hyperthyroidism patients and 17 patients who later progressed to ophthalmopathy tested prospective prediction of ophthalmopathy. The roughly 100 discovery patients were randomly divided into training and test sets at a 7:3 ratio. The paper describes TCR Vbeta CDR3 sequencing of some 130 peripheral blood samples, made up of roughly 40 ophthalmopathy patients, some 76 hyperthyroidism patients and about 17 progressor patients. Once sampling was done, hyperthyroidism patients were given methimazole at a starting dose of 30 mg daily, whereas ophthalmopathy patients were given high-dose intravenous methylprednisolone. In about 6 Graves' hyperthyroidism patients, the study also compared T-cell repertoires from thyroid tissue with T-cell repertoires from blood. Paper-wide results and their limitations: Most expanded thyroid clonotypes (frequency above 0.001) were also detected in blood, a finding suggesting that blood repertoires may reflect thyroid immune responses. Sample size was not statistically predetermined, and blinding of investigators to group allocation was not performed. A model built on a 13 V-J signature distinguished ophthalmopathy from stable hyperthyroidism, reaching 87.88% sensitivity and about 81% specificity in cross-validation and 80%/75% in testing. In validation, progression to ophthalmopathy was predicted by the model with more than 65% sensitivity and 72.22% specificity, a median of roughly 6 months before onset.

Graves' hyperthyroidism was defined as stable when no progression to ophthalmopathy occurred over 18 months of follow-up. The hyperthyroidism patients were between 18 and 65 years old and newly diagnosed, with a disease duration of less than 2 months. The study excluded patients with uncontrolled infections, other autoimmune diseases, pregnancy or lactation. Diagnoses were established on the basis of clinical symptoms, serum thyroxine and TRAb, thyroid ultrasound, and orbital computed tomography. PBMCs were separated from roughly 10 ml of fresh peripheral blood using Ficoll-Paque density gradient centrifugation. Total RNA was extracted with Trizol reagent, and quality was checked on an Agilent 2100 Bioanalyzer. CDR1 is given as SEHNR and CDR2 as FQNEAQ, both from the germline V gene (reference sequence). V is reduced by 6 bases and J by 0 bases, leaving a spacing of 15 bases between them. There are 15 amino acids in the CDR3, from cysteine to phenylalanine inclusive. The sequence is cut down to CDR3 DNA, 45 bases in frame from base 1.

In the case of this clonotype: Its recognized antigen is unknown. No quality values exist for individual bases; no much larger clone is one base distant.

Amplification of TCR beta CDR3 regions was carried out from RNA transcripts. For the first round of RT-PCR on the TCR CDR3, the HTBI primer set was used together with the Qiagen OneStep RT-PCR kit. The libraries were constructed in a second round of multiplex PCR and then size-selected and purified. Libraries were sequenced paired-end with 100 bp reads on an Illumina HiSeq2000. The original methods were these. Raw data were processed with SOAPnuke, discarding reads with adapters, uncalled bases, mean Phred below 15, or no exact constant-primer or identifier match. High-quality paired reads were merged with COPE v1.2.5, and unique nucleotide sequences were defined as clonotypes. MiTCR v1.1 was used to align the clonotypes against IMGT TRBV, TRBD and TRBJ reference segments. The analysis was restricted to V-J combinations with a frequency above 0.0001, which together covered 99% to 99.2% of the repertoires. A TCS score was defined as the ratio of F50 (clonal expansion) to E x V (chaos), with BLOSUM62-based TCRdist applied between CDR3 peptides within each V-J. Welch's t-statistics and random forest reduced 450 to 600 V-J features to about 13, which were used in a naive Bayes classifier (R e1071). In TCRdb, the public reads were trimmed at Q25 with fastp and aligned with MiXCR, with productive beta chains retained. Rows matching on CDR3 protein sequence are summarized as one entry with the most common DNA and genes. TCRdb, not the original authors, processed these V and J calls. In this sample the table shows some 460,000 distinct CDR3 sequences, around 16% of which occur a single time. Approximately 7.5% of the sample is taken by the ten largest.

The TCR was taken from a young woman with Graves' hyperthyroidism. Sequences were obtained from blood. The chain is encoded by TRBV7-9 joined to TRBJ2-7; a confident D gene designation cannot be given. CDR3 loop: CASSFPDRNSYEQYF. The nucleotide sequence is TGTGCCAGCAGTTTCCCCGACCGGAACTCCTACGAGCAGTACTTC.